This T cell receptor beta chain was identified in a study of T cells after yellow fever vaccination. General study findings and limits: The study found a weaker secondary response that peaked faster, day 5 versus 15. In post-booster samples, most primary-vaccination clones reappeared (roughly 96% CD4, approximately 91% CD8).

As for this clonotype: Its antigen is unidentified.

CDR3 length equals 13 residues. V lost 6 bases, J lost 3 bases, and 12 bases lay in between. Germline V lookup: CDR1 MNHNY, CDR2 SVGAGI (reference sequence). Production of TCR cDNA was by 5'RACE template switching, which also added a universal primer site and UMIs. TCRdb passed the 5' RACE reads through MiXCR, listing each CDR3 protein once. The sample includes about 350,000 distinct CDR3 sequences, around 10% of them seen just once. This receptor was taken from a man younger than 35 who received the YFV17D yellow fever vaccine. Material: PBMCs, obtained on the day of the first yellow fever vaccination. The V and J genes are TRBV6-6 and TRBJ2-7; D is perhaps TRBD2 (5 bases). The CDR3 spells CASSSGEGYEQYV. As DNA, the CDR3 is TGTGCCAGCAGCTCCGGCGAGGGCTACGAGCAGTACGTC.